Reported below is one T cell receptor (beta chain). TCRdb analysed the PCR reads with MiXCR anew, one entry per CDR3 protein. In the table there are over 10,000 distinct CDR3 sequences, roughly 60% of which are singletons. Germline trimming cut 5 bases from V and 2 bases from J; bases unmatched to any gene: 8. Germline CDR1 is SGHTA and CDR2 is FQGNSA. This CDR3 has 17 residues. This record belongs to a study of tumor-infiltrating lymphocytes in oesophageal squamous cell carcinoma. The TCR was taken from a female donor with esophageal squamous cell carcinoma. J is TRBJ2-5 and V is TRBV7-2; 13 bases agree with TRBD2. Sequences were obtained from esophageal tumor tissue. The CDR3 DNA follows: TGTGCCAGCAGCCTTGGGACTAGCGGGACCTTACAAGAGACCCAGTACTTC. Translating gives CASSLGTSGTLQETQYF.